A single TCR beta chain is shown here with its context. Donors counted as nominally healthy when sampled, yet unrecorded immune exposures were likely. PCR amplification relied on 60 Vbeta primers (plus 13 Jbeta primers). Assay: immunoSEQ multiplex PCR; the TCRdb copy retains only in-frame clones and omits some. The top ten hold about 6.8% of the sample, which has some 130,000 clones, 65% to 80% seen once. This specimen comes from a study of cytomegalovirus exposure and HLA in healthy donors. The germline V gene has CDR1 SGHNT and CDR2 YENEEA. V shed 8 bases and J 6 bases; nucleotides not matched to a gene: 15. CDR3 length: 15 residues.

The chain couples TRBV11-3 to TRBJ2-7; 8 bases match TRBD1. The sequence derives from a man aged 35 to 55 in good health and CMV-seropositive. Sequenced input: PBMCs. The CDR3 here is CASHRGGTGGCEQYF. CDR3 coding DNA: TGTGCCAGCCACAGAGGGGGCACAGGGGGGTGCGAGCAGTACTTC.